This TCR beta chain emerged from a study of shared clonotypes between healthy human individuals. The CDR3 covers 15 residues. From germline, CDR1 is SGHAT and CDR2 FQDESV (reference sequence). The V gene end was trimmed by 4 bases and the J gene end by 2 bases; junction bases not matched to a gene: 8. TCRdb keeps only in-frame clones here, not all; method: immunoSEQ multiplex PCR. The data contain over 2 million clones, roughly 90% of them singletons. The clonotype originates from a man younger than 35 in good health. Some clones in this sample may be carry-over from other donors' samples. Sequencing used naive CD4+ T cells from PBMCs. The subset is: CD45RA+ positively selected. This sequence joins TRBV11-1 and TRBJ2-7; 7 bases agree with TRBD1. The chain's CDR3 is CASSSRTGAPYEQYF. The CDR3 DNA follows: TGTGCCAGCAGCTCACGAACAGGGGCGCCCTACGAGCAGTACTTC.